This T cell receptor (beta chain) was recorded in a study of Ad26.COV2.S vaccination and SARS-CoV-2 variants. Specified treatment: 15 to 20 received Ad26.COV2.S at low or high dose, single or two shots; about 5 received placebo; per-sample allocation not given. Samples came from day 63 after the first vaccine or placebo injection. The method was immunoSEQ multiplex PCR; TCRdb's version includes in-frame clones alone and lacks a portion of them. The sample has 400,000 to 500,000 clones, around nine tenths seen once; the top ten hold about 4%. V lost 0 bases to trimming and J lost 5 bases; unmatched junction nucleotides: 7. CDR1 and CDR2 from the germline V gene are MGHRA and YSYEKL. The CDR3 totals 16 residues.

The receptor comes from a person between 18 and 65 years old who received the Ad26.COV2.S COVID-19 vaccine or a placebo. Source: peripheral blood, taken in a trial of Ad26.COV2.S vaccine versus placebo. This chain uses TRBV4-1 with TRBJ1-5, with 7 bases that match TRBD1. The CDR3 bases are TGCGCCAGCAGCCAAGACTGGACAGGTTCGTATCAGCCCCAGCATTTT. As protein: CASSQDWTGSYQPQHF.